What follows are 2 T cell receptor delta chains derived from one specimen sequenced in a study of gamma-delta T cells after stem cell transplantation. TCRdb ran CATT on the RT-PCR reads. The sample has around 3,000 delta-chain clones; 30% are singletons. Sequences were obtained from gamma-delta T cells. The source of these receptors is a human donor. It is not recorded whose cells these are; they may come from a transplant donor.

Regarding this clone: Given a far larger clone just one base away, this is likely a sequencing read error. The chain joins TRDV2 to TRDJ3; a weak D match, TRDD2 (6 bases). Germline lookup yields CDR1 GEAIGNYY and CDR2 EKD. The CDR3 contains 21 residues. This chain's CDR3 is CAYDQAGASSLPSWDTRQMFF. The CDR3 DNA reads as TGTGCCTATGACCAAGCGGGGGCTTCCTCTCTTCCCTCCTGGGACACCCGACAGATGTTTTTC.

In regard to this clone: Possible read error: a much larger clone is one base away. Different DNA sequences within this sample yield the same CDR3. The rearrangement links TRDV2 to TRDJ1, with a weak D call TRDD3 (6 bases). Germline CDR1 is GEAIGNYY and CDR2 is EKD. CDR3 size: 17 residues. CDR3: CACDSLLRSGDTDKLIF. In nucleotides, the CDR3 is TGTGCCTGTGACTCCCTGCTACGGTCTGGGGACACTGATAAACTCATCTTT.